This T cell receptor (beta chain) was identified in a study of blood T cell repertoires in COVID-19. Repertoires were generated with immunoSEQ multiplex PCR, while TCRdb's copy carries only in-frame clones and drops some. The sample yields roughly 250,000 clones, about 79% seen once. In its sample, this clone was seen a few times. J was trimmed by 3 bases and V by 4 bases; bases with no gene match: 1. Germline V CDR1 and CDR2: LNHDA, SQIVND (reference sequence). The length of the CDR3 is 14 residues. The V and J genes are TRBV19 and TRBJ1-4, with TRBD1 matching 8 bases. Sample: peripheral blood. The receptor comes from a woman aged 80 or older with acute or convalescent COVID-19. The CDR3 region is CASSKQGANEKLFF. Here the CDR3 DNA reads TGTGCCAGTAGTAAACAGGGGGCTAATGAAAAACTGTTTTTT.